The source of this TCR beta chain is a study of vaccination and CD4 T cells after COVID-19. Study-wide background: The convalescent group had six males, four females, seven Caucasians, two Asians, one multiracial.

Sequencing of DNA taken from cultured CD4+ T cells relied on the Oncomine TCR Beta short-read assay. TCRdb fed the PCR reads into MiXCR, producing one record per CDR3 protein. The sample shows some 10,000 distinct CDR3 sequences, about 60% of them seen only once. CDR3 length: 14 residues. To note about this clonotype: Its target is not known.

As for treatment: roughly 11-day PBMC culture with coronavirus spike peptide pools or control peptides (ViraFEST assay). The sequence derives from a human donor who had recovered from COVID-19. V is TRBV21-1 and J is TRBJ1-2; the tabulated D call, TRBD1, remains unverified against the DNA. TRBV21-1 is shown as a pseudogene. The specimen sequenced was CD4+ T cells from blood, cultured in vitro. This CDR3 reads CARKGHHKAYGYTF. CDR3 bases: TGTGCCCGCAAAGGACACCACAAAGCCTATGGCTACACCTTC.